This TCR beta chain was sequenced for a study of shared clonotypes between healthy human individuals. Produced via immunoSEQ multiplex PCR; TCRdb's table is partial and in-frame only. This table has about 490,000 clones, over 60% appearing once. Germline assignment: CDR1 SNHLY and CDR2 FYNNEI. Trimming cost V 11 bases and J 4 bases, with 17 bases left between them. The CDR3 totals 13 residues. In its sample, this clone was seen a few times. The receptor was derived from a woman between 40 and 55 years old in good health. Some clones in this sample may be carry-over from other donors' samples. Sequencing was done on a sample of PBMCs. The chain links TRBV2 to TRBJ1-1, with unresolved D. CDR3 sequence (DNA): TGTGCCGCCCGGAGACACCCGGGCACTGAAGCTTTCTTT. This sequence encodes CAARRHPGTEAFF.